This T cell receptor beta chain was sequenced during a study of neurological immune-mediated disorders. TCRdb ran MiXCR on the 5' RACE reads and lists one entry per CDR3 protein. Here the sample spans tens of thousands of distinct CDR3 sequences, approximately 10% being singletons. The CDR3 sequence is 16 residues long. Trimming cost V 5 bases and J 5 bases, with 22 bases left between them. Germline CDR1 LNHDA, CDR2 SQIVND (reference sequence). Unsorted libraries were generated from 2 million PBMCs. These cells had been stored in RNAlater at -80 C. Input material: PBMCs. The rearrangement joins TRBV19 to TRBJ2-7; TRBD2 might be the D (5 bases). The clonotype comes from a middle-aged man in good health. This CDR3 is CASSLEGRPGFDEQYF. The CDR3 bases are TGTGCCAGTAGTCTTGAGGGCCGCCCGGGGTTCGACGAGCAGTACTTC.